This T cell receptor beta chain was captured by sequencing in a study of blood T cells in healthy people across ages. The sample providers were healthy Caucasian people from Russia, aged about 6 to 90. A second about 7 to 11 cycle PCR used barcoded and J-beta primers. Every cDNA molecule bore a tag from a template-switch adaptor containing 12 random nucleotides. TCRdb independently ran MiXCR on the 5' RACE reads; one entry per CDR3 protein. The sample consists of more than 800,000 distinct CDR3 sequences, 25% to 35% of them appearing once. CDR3 length equals 14 residues. Germline V gene data show CDR1 as SGHTA and CDR2 as FQGNSA. The V gene end was trimmed by 3 bases and the J gene end by 6 bases; junction bases not matched to a gene: 4.

The sequenced sample was blood. This sequence originates from a woman over 75 in good health. This rearrangement joins TRBV7-2 to TRBJ2-1, with TRBD2 matching over 8 bases. The CDR3 here is CASSFSGKVNEQFF. CDR3 DNA sequence: TGTGCCAGCAGCTTTAGCGGGAAGGTCAATGAGCAGTTCTTC.